This paragraph covers one T cell receptor beta chain sequence. The data stem from a study of T cells after yellow fever vaccination. TCRdb recomputed calls from the 5' RACE reads with MiXCR, one row per CDR3 protein. The table records approximately 510,000 distinct CDR3 sequences, just over 20% of them present only once. V was clipped by 2 bases and J by 5 bases, with 10 bases between them. CDR3 length equals 14 residues. Germline CDR1 is SEHNR and CDR2 is FQNEAQ (reference sequence). The V and J genes are TRBV7-9 and TRBJ2-1; no clear D. The sequence derives from a man aged 18 to 35 who received the YFV17D yellow fever vaccine. The source material was PBMCs, sampled approximately 20 days after the first yellow fever vaccination. This chain's CDR3 is CASSLFGIDNEQFF. CDR3 DNA: TGTGCCAGCAGCTTATTTGGAATTGACAATGAGCAGTTCTTC.